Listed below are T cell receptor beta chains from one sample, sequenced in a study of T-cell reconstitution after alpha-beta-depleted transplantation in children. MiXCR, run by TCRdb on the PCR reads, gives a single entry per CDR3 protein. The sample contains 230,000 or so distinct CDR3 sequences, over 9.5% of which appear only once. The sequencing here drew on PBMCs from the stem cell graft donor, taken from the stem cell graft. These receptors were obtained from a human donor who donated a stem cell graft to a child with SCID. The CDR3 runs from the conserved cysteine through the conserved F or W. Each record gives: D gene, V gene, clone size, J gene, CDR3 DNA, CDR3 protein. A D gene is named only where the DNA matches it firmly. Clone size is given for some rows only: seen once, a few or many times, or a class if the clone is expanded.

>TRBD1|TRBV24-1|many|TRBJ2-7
TGTGCCACCAGTGATCCCGGACAGGGTTGGTACGAGCAGTACTTC
CATSDPGQGWYEQYF
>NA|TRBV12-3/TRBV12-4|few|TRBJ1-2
TGTGCCAGCAGTTTGGGAGGGGCTTTGGGCTACACCTTC
CASSLGGALGYTF
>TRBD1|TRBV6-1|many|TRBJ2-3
TGTGCCAGCAGTGAATTAACAGGGGCACCCTACACAGATACGCAGTATTTT
CASSELTGAPYTDTQYF
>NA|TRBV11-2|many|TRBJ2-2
TGTGCCAGCAGCTATAGACCCCCTACCGGGGAGCTGTTTTTT
CASSYRPPTGELFF
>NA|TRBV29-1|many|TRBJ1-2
TGCAGCGCAAACCGGGGGACTGGCTACACCTTC
CSANRGTGYTF
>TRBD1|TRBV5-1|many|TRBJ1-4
TGCGCCAGCAGCTTGGCGGGACAGGGGAGTGAAAAACTGTTTTTT
CASSLAGQGSEKLFF
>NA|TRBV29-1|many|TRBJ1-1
TGCAGCGTCCAAAACTTGACCAAGGAAGCTTTCTTT
CSVQNLTKEAFF
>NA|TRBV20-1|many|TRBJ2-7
TGCAGTGCTAGACAGGGCCACGAGCAGTACTTC
CSARQGHEQYF
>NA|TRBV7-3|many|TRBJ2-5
TGTGCCAGCAGCCCAGGGTCACAAGAGACCCAGTACTTC
CASSPGSQETQYF
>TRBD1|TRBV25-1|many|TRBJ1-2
TGTGCCAGCAGTGAAGGGACAGGGGACTATGGCTACACCTTC
CASSEGTGDYGYTF
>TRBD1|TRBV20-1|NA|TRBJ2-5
TGCAGTGCTAGAGGGGACAGGGGTAGGGCAGAGACCCAGTACTTC
CSARGDRGRAETQYF
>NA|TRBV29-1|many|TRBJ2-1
TGCAGCGTTGGGGAGACAGCCAGAAATGAGCAGTTCTTC
CSVGETARNEQFF
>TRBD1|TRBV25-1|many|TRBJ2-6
TGTGCCAGCAGTAAAAGAGAAGGACAGGGAACTGGGGCCAACGTCCTGACTTTC
CASSKREGQGTGANVLTF